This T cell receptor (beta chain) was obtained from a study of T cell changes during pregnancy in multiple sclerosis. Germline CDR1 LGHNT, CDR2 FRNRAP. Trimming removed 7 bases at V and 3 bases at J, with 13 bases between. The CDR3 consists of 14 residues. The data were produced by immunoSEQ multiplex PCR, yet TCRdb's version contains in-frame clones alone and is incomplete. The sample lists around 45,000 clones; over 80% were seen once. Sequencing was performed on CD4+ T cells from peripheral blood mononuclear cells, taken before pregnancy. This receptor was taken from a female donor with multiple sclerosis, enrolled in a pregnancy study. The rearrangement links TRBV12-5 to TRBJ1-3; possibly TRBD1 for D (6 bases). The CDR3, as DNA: TGTGCTAGTGCCTTACAGGGTGGTGGAAACACCATATATTTT. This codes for CASALQGGGNTIYF.